This TCR beta chain was observed in a study of cytomegalovirus exposure and HLA in healthy donors. As concerns this clone: What it binds is not known.

Findings of the study overall: Cytomegalovirus association was assigned to more than 150 TCR beta chains. Per a later analysis, HLA-associated TCR beta chains showed more clonal expansion than other, equally common TCR beta chains. In a later analysis, most CMV-associated TCR beta chains appeared HLA-restricted. CMV serostatus was the sole immune exposure data available.

Primers: 60 Vbeta forward and 13 Jbeta reverse. TCRdb's copy holds only in-frame clones and misses some; the assay was immunoSEQ multiplex PCR. The data contain about 140,000 clones, 60% to 85% of them singletons. CDR3 size: 19 residues. Looked up from germline, CDR1 is SGDLS and CDR2 is YYNGEE. The V gene end was trimmed by 0 bases and the J gene end by 4 bases; junction bases not matched to a gene: 10. The chain carries TRBV9 and TRBJ2-3; TRBD2 matches 14 bases. The specimen sequenced was PBMCs. The sequence came from a man aged 35-49 years in good health and CMV-seropositive. The CDR3 DNA reads TGTGCCAGCAGCGTAGGGTATAGGGGACTAGCGGGAGTTCCAGATACGCAGTATTTT. It yields the protein CASSVGYRGLAGVPDTQYF. The variable domain in full, with the rest retrieved from reference TRBV9 and TRBJ2-3, is DSGVTQTPKHLITATGQRVTLRCSPRSGDLSVYWYQQSLDQGLQFLIQYYNGEERAKGNILERFSAQQFPDLHSELNLSSLELGDSALYFCASSVGYRGLAGVPDTQYFGPGTRLTVL.